A selection of T cell receptor beta chains follows, all from one sample in a study of PD-L1 blockade in urothelial cancer. The table came from immunoSEQ multiplex PCR; TCRdb's copy has only in-frame clones and leaves some out. Altogether about 100,000 clones are present, about 91% being singletons, with the ten largest covering almost 0.95%. Sequenced here: PBMCs, sampled around atezolizumab (anti-PD-L1) treatment. The receptor source for this set is a woman of 80 years or more with urothelial cancer. CDR3s include the opening cysteine and the closing phenylalanine or tryptophan. The D gene is left open where the match is weak. Clone size appears in some rows only: once, few, many, or a class for an expanded clone.

clone size,D gene,V gene,CDR3 protein
NA,TRBD1,TRBV7-3,CASSLGQVPGELFF
NA,NA,TRBV5-1,CASSRAATTYNEQFF
NA,TRBD1,TRBV10-3,CAIRETGGTGELFF
NA,NA,TRBV7-3,CASRVDSSGNTIYF
once,NA,TRBV19,CASSKEGPTYEQYF
NA,NA,TRBV9,CASSVGGRVGNTIYF
NA,NA,TRBV10-3,CAISPPGNEQYF
NA,TRBD2,TRBV19,CASSPRGLAEGTQYF
NA,NA,TRBV29-1,CSARGRGGETQYF
NA,NA,TRBV6-5,CASSYRQFGSTDTQYF
NA,TRBD2,TRBV19,CASSIRLAGGSTDTQYF
NA,TRBD1,TRBV2,CASSDRRGRNYGYTF
NA,TRBD2,TRBV30,CAWRGTSANTGELFF
once,NA,TRBV11-3,CASSLAETGSGELFF
NA,NA,TRBV30,CAWSAGLGEQYF
NA,TRBD2,TRBV10-1,CASSDYLAGDRGTQYF
NA,NA,TRBV28,CASSSAGISYEQYF
NA,NA,TRBV19,CASSILQGGYNEQFF
NA,TRBD2,TRBV30,CALGSGNQETQYF
NA,NA,TRBV5-4,CASSLGGWQETQYF
NA,NA,TRBV6-1,CASSPQLSEQYF
NA,TRBD1,TRBV9,CASSVAGGQANEKLFF
NA,TRBD1,TRBV29-1,CSVAGQASYEQYF
NA,TRBD1,TRBV11-2,CASSLGQGDTEAFF
NA,NA,TRBV7-3,CASSLTQLAGEQFF
once,TRBD2,TRBV28,CASSESGRVNNEQFF
NA,TRBD2,TRBV5-1,CASSSGTSGVPSTDTQYF
NA,TRBD1,TRBV7-8,CASSFRDRGSNQPQHF
NA,NA,TRBV18,CASSRQGSDTQYF
NA,TRBD1,TRBV19,CASSAWDSPGTNQETQYF